This TCR beta chain comes out of a study of T-cell reconstitution after alpha-beta-depleted transplantation in children. In this sample, this clonotype turned up once. J gave up 10 bases and V 3 bases, and 5 bases lay outside the gene matches. This CDR3 comprises 15 residues. Unique molecular identifiers were built into the TCRbeta library. A single record per CDR3 protein comes from TCRdb applying MiXCR to the PCR reads. The table has some 550,000 distinct CDR3 sequences, roughly 18% seen once. V is TRBV12-3 or TRBV12-4 and J is TRBJ2-1; TRBD2 aligns across 14 bases. The receptor was isolated from a human donor who donated a stem cell graft to a child with acute lymphoblastic leukemia. The sequencing here drew on PBMCs from the stem cell graft donor, taken from the stem cell graft. The chain's CDR3 is CASSFERTSGREQFF. Written as DNA, the CDR3 is TGTGCCAGCAGTTTTGAAAGGACTAGCGGGAGGGAGCAGTTCTTC.